Presented here are 32 T cell receptor beta chains from one specimen sequenced in a study of long-term antiretroviral therapy in people with HIV. At survey level, the immunoSEQ assay was run in its v3.0 version. Some clones are missing from TCRdb's copy, which holds only in-frame ones; the method was immunoSEQ multiplex PCR. The sample includes 6,000 to 8,500 clones, over 70% of them seen just once. Sequences were derived from unsorted PBMCs, sampled less than 2.7 years before starting antiretroviral therapy. Receptors originate from a man in his forties with HIV.

The gene calls are TRBV30 and TRBJ1-5; maybe TRBD1 (6 bases). Trimming stripped 0 bases from V and 0 bases from J, with 18 bases between. CDR3 length equals 18 residues. Germline-derived CDR1 and CDR2 are GTSNPN and SVGIG (reference sequence). The CDR3 bases are TGTGCCTGGAGTGTACCACAGGGAATAGCTTATAGCAATCAGCCCCAGCATTTT. It yields the protein CAWSVPQGIAYSNQPQHF.

The V call is TRBV4-2, the J call TRBJ2-3; possibly TRBD2 for D (6 bases). V dropped 3 bases and J dropped 0 bases, with 19 bases sitting between them. Germline CDR1 LGHNA, CDR2 YNFKEQ. CDR3 length equals 18 residues. CDR3 DNA: TGTGCCAGCAGCCAGGGTACTAGCTTCGTCCTTAGCACAGATACGCAGTATTTT. This gives the protein CASSQGTSFVLSTDTQYF.

This chain joins TRBV7-2 and TRBJ1-5, with 8 positions matching TRBD1. The CDR3 is 14 amino acids. Germline CDR1 SGHTA, CDR2 FQGNSA. V was clipped by 4 bases and J by 7 bases; unmatched bases: 6. CDR3 residues: CASSSQGDGQPQHF. The DNA for the CDR3 is TGTGCCAGCAGCTCACAGGGGGACGGACAGCCCCAGCATTTT.

The chain couples TRBV6-5 to TRBJ1-2; D possibly corresponds to TRBD1 (5 bases). Germline loops: CDR1 MNHEY, CDR2 SVGAGI. This CDR3 is 13 amino acids long. Trimming removed 4 bases from V and 6 bases from J, with 12 bases in between. The CDR3, as DNA: TGTGCCAGCAGTTGGCCAGGGAACGATGGCTACACCTTC. It yields the protein CASSWPGNDGYTF.

The chain joins TRBV6-6 to TRBJ1-5; 7 bases are a match to TRBD1. The CDR3 spans 16 residues. Trimming took 6 bases from V and 1 from J; bases not matched to a gene: 9. The germline CDR1 and CDR2 sequences are MNHNY and SVGAGI (reference sequence). The CDR3 sequence is CASRDQTGFSNQPQHF. The CDR3 nucleotides read TGTGCCAGCAGAGACCAGACAGGGTTCAGCAATCAGCCCCAGCATTTT.

The chain combines TRBV10-2 with TRBJ2-2; either TRBD1 or TRBD2 may supply D (8 bases each). V was shortened by 2 bases and J by 7 bases, with 14 bases between the two germline ends. The CDR3 runs 15 residues. Germline-derived CDR1 and CDR2 are WSHSY and SAAADI. Written as DNA, the CDR3 is TGCGCCAGCAGTGAGCAGGGGGCGGGAGGCGGGGAGCTGTTTTTT. It is translated as CASSEQGAGGGELFF.

The chain joins TRBV19 to TRBJ2-7, with TRBD1 matching over 10 bases. The trim removed 6 bases at V and 0 bases at J, leaving 11 bases unmatched. The germline V gene encodes CDR1 LNHDA and CDR2 SQIVND (reference sequence). The CDR3 covers 17 residues. The CDR3 protein is CASSFIPGQGSSYEQYF. The CDR3 DNA is TGTGCCAGTAGCTTCATACCGGGACAGGGGAGCTCCTACGAGCAGTACTTC.

This sequence joins TRBV5-6 and TRBJ2-7, with TRBD2 as a possible D gene (6 bases). The CDR3 is made up of 15 amino acids. Between the trimmed V and J ends, which lost 3 bases and 6 bases, there was a span of 19 bases. Germline V gene sequence: CDR1 SGHDT, CDR2 YYEEEE. The CDR3 coding sequence is TGTGCCAGCAGCTGGGGGAGCGGGCCTACGGTCGAGCAGTACTTC. Translation: CASSWGSGPTVEQYF.

V and J are TRBV28 and TRBJ1-1, with 7 nucleotides matching TRBD1. V dropped 7 bases and J dropped 9; count of bases not matched to a gene: 8. This CDR3 comprises 12 residues. Germline V CDR1 and CDR2: MDHEN, SYDVKM. CDR3: CASTRDSGKAFF. DNA of the CDR3: TGTGCCAGCACCCGGGACAGCGGGAAAGCTTTCTTT.

This clone is a singleton in its sample. V and J are TRBV29-1 and TRBJ1-1; D is perhaps TRBD1 (5 bases). Trimming pared 6 bases from V and 4 bases from J, leaving 15 bases between. Germline CDR1 and CDR2: SQVTM and ANQGSEA. This CDR3 is built from 13 residues. The CDR3: CSVGGSRGTEAFF. CDR3 in DNA: TGCAGCGTGGGTGGTTCGAGGGGCACTGAAGCTTTCTTT.

The chain couples TRBV16 to TRBJ2-7; D gene unclear. Germline-derived CDR1 and CDR2 are KGHSY and FQNENV. Deletions cut 0 bases from V and 4 bases from J, with 4 bases between. The CDR3 is made up of 12 amino acids. For the CDR3, the DNA is TGTGCCAGCAGCCAATCTGCGTACGAGCAGTACTTC. Translation gives CASSQSAYEQYF.

V gene TRBV5-6 combines with J gene TRBJ1-2; D gene unclear. Germline-derived CDR1 and CDR2 are SGHDT and YYEEEE. With 6 bases removed from V and 8 bases from J, the gap between germline ends came to 14 bases. This CDR3 is 12 amino acids long. The CDR3 bases are TGTGCCAGCACGGACGGCCTATCAGGCTACACCTTC. Its protein product is CASTDGLSGYTF.

The chain employs TRBV28 and TRBJ1-5; 9 bases are a match to TRBD1. The CDR3 runs 16 residues. Germline assignment: CDR1 MDHEN and CDR2 SYDVKM. Losses at the gene ends were 5 bases for V and 5 bases for J; bases not matched to a gene: 10. CDR3 protein: CASSPDGGQGHQPQHF. The CDR3 DNA reads TGTGCCAGCAGTCCTGATGGGGGACAGGGACATCAGCCCCAGCATTTT.

The rearrangement uses TRBV5-1 and TRBJ1-1; 7 bases fit TRBD1. Trimming took 4 bases from V and 0 from J; bases not matched to a gene: 9. Germline V gene data show CDR1 as SGHRS and CDR2 as YFSETQ. The CDR3 runs to 16 residues. This chain's CDR3 is CASSARQGELNTEAFF. In nucleotides, the CDR3 is TGCGCCAGCAGCGCAAGACAGGGAGAGCTGAACACTGAAGCTTTCTTT. Full variable domain (remainder filled in from reference TRBV5-1 and TRBJ1-1): KAGVTQTPRYLIKTRGQQVTLSCSPISGHRSVSWYQQTPGQGLQFLFEYFSETQRNKGNFPGRFSGRQFSNSRSEMNVSTLELGDSALYLCASSARQGELNTEAFFGQGTRLTVV.

The chain has TRBV9 and TRBJ2-7, with D tentatively TRBD1 (6 bases). Per the germline V gene, CDR1 is SGDLS and CDR2 is YYNGEE. The CDR3 runs to 14 residues. The germline V and J ends were trimmed by 0 bases and 2 bases, with 9 bases remaining between them. The CDR3 loop reads CASSVGAGAYEQYF. CDR3 bases: TGTGCCAGCAGCGTAGGTGCAGGGGCCTACGAGCAGTACTTC.

This clone was counted between two and nine times. The genes are TRBV7-8 and TRBJ2-1; D is unresolved. The CDR3 sequence is 16 residues long. The germline V gene has CDR1 SGHVS and CDR2 FQNEAQ. V lost 2 bases, J lost 0 bases, and 11 bases lay in between. CDR3 coding DNA: TGTGCCAGCAGCTTACCCACTAAGGTCTCCTACAATGAGCAGTTCTTC. This translates into CASSLPTKVSYNEQFF.

The chain carries TRBV18 and TRBJ2-7; TRBD2 might be the D (6 bases). V was shortened by 1 base and J by 2 bases, with 12 bases between the two germline ends. The CDR3 runs 15 residues. Per germline, CDR1 KGHSH and CDR2 LQKENI. CDR3 sequence: CASSPRSGGTYEQYF. Written as DNA, the CDR3 is TGTGCCAGCTCACCACGGAGTGGAGGGACCTACGAGCAGTACTTC.

The CDR3 region is CASSGGGQGYEQYF. CDR3 nucleotide sequence: TGTGCCAGCAGCGGAGGGGGACAGGGCTACGAGCAGTACTTC. This rearrangement joins TRBV9 to TRBJ2-7; 9 positions match TRBD1. The CDR3 contains 14 residues. Germline CDR1 is SGDLS and CDR2 is YYNGEE. V lost 3 bases, J lost 3 bases, and 4 bases stayed unmatched.

The gene calls are TRBV7-8 and TRBJ1-2, with TRBD1 identical over 7 bases. The germline gives CDR1 SGHVS, CDR2 FQNEAQ. The CDR3 loop spans 15 amino acids. Unmatched junction bases numbered 1, after V lost 0 bases and J lost 0 bases. The DNA of the CDR3 is TGTGCCAGCAGCTTAGCGACAGGGACTAACTATGGCTACACCTTC. It specifies CASSLATGTNYGYTF. The complete variable domain, with remaining parts taken from reference TRBV7-8 and TRBJ1-2, reads GAGVSQSPRYKVAKRGQDVALRCDPISGHVSLFWYQQALGQGPEFLTYFQNEAQLDKSGLPSDRFFAERPEGSVSTLKIQRTQQEDSAVYLCASSLATGTNYGYTFGSGTRLTVV.

The chain combines TRBV2 with TRBJ2-7; 8 nucleotides match TRBD1. The V gene end was trimmed by 4 bases and the J gene end by 0 bases; junction bases not matched to a gene: 5. Germline CDR1 is SNHLY and CDR2 is FYNNEI. The CDR3 totals 15 residues. The CDR3, as DNA: TGTGCCAGCAGTGCCCTCGGACAGGGCTCCTACGAGCAGTACTTC. This codes for CASSALGQGSYEQYF.

This chain links TRBV30 with TRBJ1-1, with 8 positions matching TRBD1. Germline V CDR1 and CDR2: GTSNPN, SVGIG (reference sequence). The trim removed 5 bases at V and 3 bases at J, leaving 17 bases unmatched. The CDR3 totals 17 residues. CDR3 DNA sequence: TGTGCCTGGTTTGGACGGGACAGGTGGACCGTGGACACTGAAGCTTTCTTT. Translation gives CAWFGRDRWTVDTEAFF.

The rearrangement links TRBV11-2 to TRBJ2-1, with 7 nucleotides matching TRBD2. CDR1 SGHAT and CDR2 FQNNGV come from the germline V gene. The CDR3 has 12 residues. V dropped 3 bases and J dropped 8; count of bases not matched to a gene: 1. DNA of the CDR3: TGTGCCAGCAGCTTGACTAGCCATGAGCAGTTCTTC. Translated, it gives CASSLTSHEQFF.

The chain is built from TRBV10-1 and TRBJ1-2, with 7 bases matching TRBD1. The V gene end was trimmed by 5 bases and the J gene end by 8 bases; junction bases not matched to a gene: 8. The CDR3 has 13 amino acids. Germline loops: CDR1 WNHNN, CDR2 SYGVQD (reference sequence). The CDR3 reads CASSFTRTGGYTF. The DNA for the CDR3 is TGCGCCAGCAGTTTTACCCGGACAGGCGGCTACACCTTC.

The chain carries TRBV12-5 and TRBJ1-2; D remains ambiguous. The CDR3 consists of 14 residues. CDR1 and CDR2 from the germline V gene are LGHNT and FRNRAP. V gave up 0 bases and J gave up 9 bases, with 14 bases separating them. The CDR3 region is CASGLVPGDLRYTF. The DNA of the CDR3 is TGTGCTAGTGGTTTGGTACCAGGTGATCTACGCTACACCTTC.

J is TRBJ2-7 and V is TRBV7-2; D gene unclear. Germline CDR1 reads SGHTA; CDR2 reads FQGNSA. The CDR3 runs to 14 residues. Trimming removed 1 base at V and 3 bases at J, with 10 bases between. CDR3 loop: CASSLVAAGYEQYF. CDR3 DNA: TGTGCCAGCAGCTTAGTGGCAGCAGGCTACGAGCAGTACTTC.

The chain combines TRBV9 with TRBJ1-1, with 7 bases matching TRBD1. V was clipped by 4 bases and J by 4 bases; unmatched bases: 13. The CDR3 contains 16 residues. Germline CDR1 reads SGDLS; CDR2 reads YYNGEE. CDR3 region: CASSPSWTGRVTEAFF. CDR3 nucleotides: TGTGCCAGCAGCCCTAGTTGGACAGGTCGGGTCACTGAAGCTTTCTTT. Looking up the rest from reference TRBV9 and TRBJ1-1 gives the full variable domain: DSGVTQTPKHLITATGQRVTLRCSPRSGDLSVYWYQQSLDQGLQFLIQYYNGEERAKGNILERFSAQQFPDLHSELNLSSLELGDSALYFCASSPSWTGRVTEAFFGQGTRLTVV.

V and J are TRBV19 and TRBJ1-2; no firm D call. Germline-derived CDR1 and CDR2 are LNHDA and SQIVND (reference sequence). The CDR3 runs 14 residues. Trimming stripped 1 base from V and 4 bases from J, with 10 bases between. The DNA for the CDR3 is TGTGCCAGTAGTATAGCCCGGGCAGCCTATGGCTACACCTTC. Translated: CASSIARAAYGYTF.

The rearrangement joins TRBV6-6 to TRBJ2-2; D might be TRBD1 or TRBD2, each matching 6 bases. The CDR3 spans 15 residues. From germline, CDR1 is MNHNY and CDR2 SVGAGI (reference sequence). Between the trimmed V and J ends, which lost 7 bases and 5 bases, there was a span of 17 bases. CDR3 loop: CASNPGGSKTGELFF. CDR3 in DNA: TGTGCCAGCAACCCCGGGGGCAGCAAGACCGGGGAGCTGTTTTTT.

The chain has TRBV18 and TRBJ1-3, with 9 bases aligning to TRBD1. The J segment lost 4 bases and the V segment lost 2 bases, leaving 3 bases of the junction unmatched. The V gene's germline CDR1 is KGHSH and CDR2 LQKENI. The CDR3 spans 15 residues. This chain's CDR3 is CASSPGTGTGNTIYF. The CDR3 DNA follows: TGTGCCAGCTCACCAGGGACAGGGACGGGAAACACCATATATTTT.

This clone appeared once. V usage is TRBV4-3 and J usage is TRBJ2-1, with D perhaps TRBD2 (6 bases). The V gene lost 4 bases and the J gene lost 10 bases, with 23 bases spanning the gap. The length of the CDR3 is 16 residues. From germline, CDR1 is LGHNA and CDR2 YSLEER. The DNA for the CDR3 is TGCGCCAGCAGCCGCTCCCGGAGGGGCCCCTCTAGGGAGCAGTTCTTC. It encodes CASSRSRRGPSREQFF.

V and J are TRBV30 and TRBJ1-1, with a tentative D call TRBD1 (6 bases). The CDR3 is 15 amino acids. Trimming removed 3 bases from V and 5 bases from J, with 19 bases in between. Looked up from germline, CDR1 is GTSNPN and CDR2 is SVGIG (reference sequence). The CDR3 DNA sequence: TGTGCCTGGAGCTACCCCCGACCGAGGGGGACTGAAGCTTTCTTT. It translates to CAWSYPRPRGTEAFF.

J is TRBJ1-2 and V is TRBV11-2; 9 bases are shared with TRBD1. In germline, CDR1 is SGHAT, CDR2 FQNNGV. The V segment lost 5 bases and the J segment 7 bases; nucleotides outside the gene matches: 5. The CDR3 is 13 amino acids. The CDR3 is CASSQDRGGGYTF. The CDR3 DNA reads as TGTGCCAGCAGCCAAGACAGGGGGGGTGGCTACACCTTC. The whole variable domain, remainder taken from reference TRBV11-2 and TRBJ1-2, is EAGVAQSPRYKIIEKRQSVAFWCNPISGHATLYWYQQILGQGPKLLIQFQNNGVVDDSQLPKDRFSAERLKGVDSTLKIQPAKLEDSAVYLCASSQDRGGGYTFGSGTRLTVV.